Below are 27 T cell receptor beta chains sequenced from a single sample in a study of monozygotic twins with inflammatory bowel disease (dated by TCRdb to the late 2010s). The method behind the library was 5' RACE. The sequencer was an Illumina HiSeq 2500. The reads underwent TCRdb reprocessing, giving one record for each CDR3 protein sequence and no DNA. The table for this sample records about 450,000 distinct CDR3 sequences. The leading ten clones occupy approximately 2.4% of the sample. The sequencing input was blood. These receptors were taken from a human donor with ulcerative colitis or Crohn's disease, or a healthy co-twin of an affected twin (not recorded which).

Here the CDR3 reads CASSFRATSGYNEQFF. The chain recombines TRBV7-2 with TRBJ2-1; the TRBD2 assignment by TCRdb is unverifiable without DNA. This CDR3 has 16 amino acids. In germline, CDR1 is SGHTA, CDR2 FQGNSA.

The CDR3 sequence is CASSPRPGGTYEQYF. This chain uses TRBV3-1 with TRBJ2-7; TCRdb's D gene call, TRBD1, goes unchecked for lack of DNA. This CDR3 contains 15 residues. Per the germline V gene, CDR1 is LGHDT and CDR2 is YNNKEL (reference sequence).

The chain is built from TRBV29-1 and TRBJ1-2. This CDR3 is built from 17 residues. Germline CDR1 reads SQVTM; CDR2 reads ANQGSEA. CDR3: CSVVLPDELGMNYGYTF.

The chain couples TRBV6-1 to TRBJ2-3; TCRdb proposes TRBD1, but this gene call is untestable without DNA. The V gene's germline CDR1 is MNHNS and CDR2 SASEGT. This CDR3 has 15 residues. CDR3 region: CASSDWTDRTDTQYF.

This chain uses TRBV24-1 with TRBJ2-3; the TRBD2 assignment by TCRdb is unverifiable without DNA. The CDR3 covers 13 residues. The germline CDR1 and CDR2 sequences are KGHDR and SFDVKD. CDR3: CATSDPSVVTQYF.

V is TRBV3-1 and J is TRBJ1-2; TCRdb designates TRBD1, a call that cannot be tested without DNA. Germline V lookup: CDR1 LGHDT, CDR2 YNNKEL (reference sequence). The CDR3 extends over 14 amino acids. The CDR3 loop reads CASSQGQGYYGYTF.

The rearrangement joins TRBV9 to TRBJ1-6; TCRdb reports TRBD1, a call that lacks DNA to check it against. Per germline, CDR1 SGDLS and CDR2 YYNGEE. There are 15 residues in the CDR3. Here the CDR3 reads CASSVAGTAGSPLHF.

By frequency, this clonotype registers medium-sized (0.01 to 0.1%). CDR3: CASSFRGEAFF. The gene calls are TRBV5-1 and TRBJ1-1. The CDR3 totals 11 residues. Germline lookup yields CDR1 SGHRS and CDR2 YFSETQ.

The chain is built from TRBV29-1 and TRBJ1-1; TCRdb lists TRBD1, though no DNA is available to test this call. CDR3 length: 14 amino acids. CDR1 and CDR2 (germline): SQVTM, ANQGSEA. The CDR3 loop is CSVGAGQGRTEAFF.

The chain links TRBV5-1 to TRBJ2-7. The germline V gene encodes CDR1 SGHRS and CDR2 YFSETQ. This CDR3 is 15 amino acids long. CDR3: CASSLGSSGSYEQYF.

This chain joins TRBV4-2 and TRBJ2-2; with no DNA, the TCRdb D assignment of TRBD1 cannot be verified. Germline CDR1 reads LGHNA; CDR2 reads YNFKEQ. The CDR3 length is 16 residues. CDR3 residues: CASSHRGGIDTGELFF.

CDR3 loop: CASSSIGRNQPQHF. V usage is TRBV6-2 or TRBV6-3 and J usage is TRBJ1-5. The germline V gene encodes CDR1 MNHEY and CDR2 SVGEGT. The CDR3 spans 14 residues.

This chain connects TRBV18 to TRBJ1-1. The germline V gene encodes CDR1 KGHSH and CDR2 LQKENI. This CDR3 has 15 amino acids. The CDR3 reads CASSPYTPGSTEAFF.

The CDR3 is CASSEPDLSGELFF. The rearrangement links TRBV10-2 to TRBJ2-2. CDR3 length equals 14 residues. Germline CDR1 WSHSY, CDR2 SAAADI.

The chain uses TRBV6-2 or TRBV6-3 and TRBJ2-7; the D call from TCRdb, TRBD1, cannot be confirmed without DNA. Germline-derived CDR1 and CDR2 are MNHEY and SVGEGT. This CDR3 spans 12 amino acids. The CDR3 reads CASGDRGYEQYF.

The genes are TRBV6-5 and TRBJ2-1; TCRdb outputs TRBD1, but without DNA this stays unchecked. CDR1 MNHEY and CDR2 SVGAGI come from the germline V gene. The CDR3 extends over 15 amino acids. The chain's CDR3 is CASSYFPPTRNEQFF.

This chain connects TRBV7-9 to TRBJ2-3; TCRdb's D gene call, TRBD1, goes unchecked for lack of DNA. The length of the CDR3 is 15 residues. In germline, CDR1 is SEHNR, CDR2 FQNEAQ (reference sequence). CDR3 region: CASSLEGGATDTQYF.

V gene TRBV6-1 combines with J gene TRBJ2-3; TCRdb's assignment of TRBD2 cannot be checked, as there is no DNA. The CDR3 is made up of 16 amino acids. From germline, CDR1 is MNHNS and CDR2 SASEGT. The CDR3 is CASSPGTSGASDTQYF.

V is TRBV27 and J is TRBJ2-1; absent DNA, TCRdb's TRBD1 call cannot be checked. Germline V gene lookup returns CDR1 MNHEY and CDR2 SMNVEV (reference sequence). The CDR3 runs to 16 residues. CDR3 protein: CASSLSPSRGYNEQFF.

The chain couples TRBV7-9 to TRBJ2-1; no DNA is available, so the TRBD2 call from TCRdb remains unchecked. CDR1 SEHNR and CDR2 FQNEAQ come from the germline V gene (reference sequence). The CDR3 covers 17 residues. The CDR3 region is CASSFLETSMALGEQFF.

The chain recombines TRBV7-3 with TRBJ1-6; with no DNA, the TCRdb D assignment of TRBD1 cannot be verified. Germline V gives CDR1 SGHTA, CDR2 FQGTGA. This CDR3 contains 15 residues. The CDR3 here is CASSATGGTDSPLHF.

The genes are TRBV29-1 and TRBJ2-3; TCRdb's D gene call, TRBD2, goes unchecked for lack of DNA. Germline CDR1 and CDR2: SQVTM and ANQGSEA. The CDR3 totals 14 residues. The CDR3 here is CSVGASGRADTQYF.

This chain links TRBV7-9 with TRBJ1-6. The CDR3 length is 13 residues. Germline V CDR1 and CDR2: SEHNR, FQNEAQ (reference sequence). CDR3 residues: CASSADLNSPLHF.

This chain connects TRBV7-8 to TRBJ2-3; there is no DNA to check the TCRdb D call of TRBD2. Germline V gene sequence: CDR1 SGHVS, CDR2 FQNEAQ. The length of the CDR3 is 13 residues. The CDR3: CASQRDGIDTQYF.

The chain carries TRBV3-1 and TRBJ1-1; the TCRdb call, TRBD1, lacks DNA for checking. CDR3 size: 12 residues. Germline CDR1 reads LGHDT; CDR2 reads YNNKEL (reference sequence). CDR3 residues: CASSQWGTEAFF.

This CDR3 is CASSLQGASQPQHF. The rearrangement uses TRBV5-6 and TRBJ1-5. Per germline, CDR1 SGHDT and CDR2 YYEEEE. The CDR3 is 14 residues long.

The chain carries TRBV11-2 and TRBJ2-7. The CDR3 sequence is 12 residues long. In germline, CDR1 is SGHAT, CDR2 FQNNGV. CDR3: CASSSGISKQYF.